A single sample gave rise to the 14 T cell receptor beta chains below, sequenced in a study of blood T cell repertoires in COVID-19. TCRdb keeps only in-frame clones here, not all; method: immunoSEQ multiplex PCR. The table shows some 180,000 clones, with about 76% occurring only once. Sequencing used peripheral blood. All receptors derive from a woman between 45 and 65 years old with active or convalescent COVID-19.

This clone occurred a few times. The rearrangement uses TRBV6-2 or TRBV6-3 and TRBJ2-1, with 12 bases that match TRBD2. After removal of 6 bases from V and 4 bases from J, the junction contained 1 base not matched to a gene. Looked up from germline, CDR1 is MNHEY and CDR2 is SVGEGT. The CDR3 is 14 amino acids. The DNA of the CDR3 is TGTGCCAGCAGCGGACTAGCGGGGTACAATGAGCAGTTCTTC. Translation: CASSGLAGYNEQFF.

The chain joins TRBV7-2 to TRBJ2-1; TRBD2 might be the D (6 bases). Deletions cut 1 base from V and 6 bases from J, with 13 bases between. This CDR3 is built from 15 residues. Germline CDR1 SGHTA, CDR2 FQGNSA. The CDR3 loop is CASSLGIGTSNEQFF. The CDR3 nucleotides read TGTGCCAGCAGCTTAGGGATTGGGACTTCCAATGAGCAGTTCTTC.

The chain joins TRBV5-1 to TRBJ1-1, with 10 bases matching TRBD1. Germline-derived CDR1 and CDR2 are SGHRS and YFSETQ. V lost 4 bases to trimming and J lost 4 bases; unmatched junction nucleotides: 4. This CDR3 region has 14 residues. The chain's CDR3 is CASSPGTGVTEAFF. The DNA of the CDR3 is TGCGCCAGCAGCCCCGGGACAGGGGTCACTGAAGCTTTCTTT.

V and J are TRBV11-3 and TRBJ2-3; 9 nucleotides line up with TRBD2. V dropped 5 bases and J dropped 5; count of bases not matched to a gene: 5. CDR1 SGHNT and CDR2 YENEEA come from the germline V gene. The CDR3 runs 14 residues. The CDR3 is CASSKREAGDTQYF. Here the CDR3 DNA reads TGTGCCAGCAGCAAGCGGGAGGCGGGAGATACGCAGTATTTT.

This chain connects TRBV6-6 to TRBJ2-7, with 7 bases fitting TRBD1. This CDR3 region has 15 residues. Germline V gene sequence: CDR1 MNHNY, CDR2 SVGAGI (reference sequence). V shed 0 bases and J 3 bases; nucleotides not matched to a gene: 5. In DNA, the CDR3 is TGTGCCAGCAGTTACTCAGGGGGCGCTGACTACGAGCAGTACTTC. Encoded protein: CASSYSGGADYEQYF.

V usage is TRBV27 and J usage is TRBJ1-2; 10 bases match TRBD1. Trimming at V came to 6 bases and at J to 8 bases, leaving 12 bases not matched to a gene. This CDR3 comprises 15 residues. The V gene's germline CDR1 is MNHEY and CDR2 SMNVEV (reference sequence). The CDR3 coding sequence is TGTGCCAGCAGACGGGGACAGGGGTTTCGTTCGGGCTACACCTTC. Protein product: CASRRGQGFRSGYTF.

This clone was counted only a few times. The genes are TRBV6-5 and TRBJ2-1; D uncertain. Germline CDR1 and CDR2: MNHEY and SVGAGI. CDR3 length: 11 residues. V dropped 2 bases and J dropped 15 bases, with 11 bases sitting between them. The CDR3 coding sequence is TGTGCCAGCAGTTACCCCCCTTCTACGTTCTTC. Its translation is CASSYPPSTFF.

The genes are TRBV29-1 and TRBJ1-1; 8 bases align to TRBD1. Losses at the gene ends were 3 bases for V and 3 bases for J; bases not matched to a gene: 6. CDR3 length: 14 amino acids. Germline-derived CDR1 and CDR2 are SQVTM and ANQGSEA. Here the CDR3 reads CSVDRGRGYTEAFF. The CDR3, as DNA: TGCAGCGTTGACAGGGGGCGGGGGTACACTGAAGCTTTCTTT.

The chain links TRBV6-2 or TRBV6-3 to TRBJ2-7; 9 nucleotides align to TRBD1. This CDR3 region has 19 residues. With V trimmed by 2 bases and J by 3 bases, 17 bases remained unmatched. Looked up from germline, CDR1 is MNHEY and CDR2 is SVGEGT. CDR3 residues: CASSYKGQGGFRWDYEQYF. CDR3 DNA sequence: TGTGCCAGCAGTTACAAGGGACAGGGTGGGTTTAGGTGGGACTACGAGCAGTACTTC.

The chain joins TRBV12-3 or TRBV12-4 to TRBJ2-3, with D perhaps matching TRBD1 (6 bases). The CDR3 spans 13 residues. V lost 6 bases to trimming and J lost 3 bases, with 10 bases between them. CDR3 protein: CASRTGHTDTQYF. In nucleotides, the CDR3 is TGTGCCAGCAGGACGGGACATACAGATACGCAGTATTTT.

This clone has more than one count but fewer than ten. This chain links TRBV5-3 with TRBJ2-3, with TRBD1 matching over 8 bases. TRBV5-3 is classed as an ORF, of uncertain function. The CDR3 sequence is 17 residues long. Trimming took 5 bases from V and 6 from J; bases not matched to a gene: 17. The CDR3 sequence: CARRLSLEGQVGDTQYF. In DNA form, the CDR3 reads TGTGCCAGAAGACTATCCCTGGAGGGACAGGTCGGCGATACGCAGTATTTT.

This clone was seen a handful of times. As DNA, the CDR3 is TGTGCCAGTACAACGACAGGGCCCAACTATGGCTACACCTTC. Its translation: CASTTTGPNYGYTF. This chain connects TRBV19 to TRBJ1-2; TRBD1 matches 7 bases. This CDR3 comprises 14 residues. Trimming took 7 bases from V and 2 from J; bases not matched to a gene: 7. The V gene's germline CDR1 is LNHDA and CDR2 SQIVND (reference sequence).

J is TRBJ1-2 and V is TRBV2; D gene uncertain. The CDR3 has 14 residues. Per the germline V gene, CDR1 is SNHLY and CDR2 is FYNNEI. Trimming removed 7 bases from V and 4 bases from J, with 16 bases in between. The CDR3 loop is CASTLETPIYGYTF. For the CDR3, the DNA is TGTGCCAGCACCCTTGAAACACCAATCTATGGCTACACCTTC.

This clone was seen just once. Additional DNA sequences in this sample encode the identical CDR3. This CDR3 reads CASSVGNSGSTDTQYF. The CDR3 region has the DNA TGTGCCAGCAGCGTAGGGAATAGCGGAAGCACAGATACGCAGTATTTT. The chain is built from TRBV9 and TRBJ2-3; maybe TRBD2 (6 bases). The V end lost 0 bases, the J end lost 0 bases, and 11 bases lay between the germline ends. The germline V gene has CDR1 SGDLS and CDR2 YYNGEE. This CDR3 contains 16 residues.